This T cell receptor (beta chain) is drawn from a study of blood T cell repertoires in COVID-19. Study at large: Collection of acute and convalescent COVID-19 samples took place in the United States, Italy and Spain. The cDNA or gDNA used as material had been derived from T cells, B-cell-depleted T cells, or PBMCs.

The authors' processing: Scientists estimated how many nucleated cells there were by amplifying reference gene primers. The data were produced by immunoSEQ multiplex PCR, yet TCRdb's version contains in-frame clones alone and is incomplete. V, J and clone size derive from that table, while D and trimming were established from the DNA sequence. The sample shows approximately 260,000 clones, 84% of them seen only once. With 2 bases clipped from V and 2 bases from J, the junction kept 5 bases outside the gene matches. This CDR3 region has 16 residues. Germline V gene sequence: CDR1 LGHDT, CDR2 YNNKEL (reference sequence).

The V and J genes are TRBV3-1 (or the pseudogene TRBV3-2) and TRBJ2-2, with 7 positions matching TRBD1. The sample comprised peripheral blood. This TCR was recovered from a human donor in a cohort sampled during active COVID-19. The CDR3, as DNA: TGTGCCAGCAGCCAAACCGGGACAGTCAACACCGGGGAGCTGTTTTTT. Amino acids: CASSQTGTVNTGELFF.